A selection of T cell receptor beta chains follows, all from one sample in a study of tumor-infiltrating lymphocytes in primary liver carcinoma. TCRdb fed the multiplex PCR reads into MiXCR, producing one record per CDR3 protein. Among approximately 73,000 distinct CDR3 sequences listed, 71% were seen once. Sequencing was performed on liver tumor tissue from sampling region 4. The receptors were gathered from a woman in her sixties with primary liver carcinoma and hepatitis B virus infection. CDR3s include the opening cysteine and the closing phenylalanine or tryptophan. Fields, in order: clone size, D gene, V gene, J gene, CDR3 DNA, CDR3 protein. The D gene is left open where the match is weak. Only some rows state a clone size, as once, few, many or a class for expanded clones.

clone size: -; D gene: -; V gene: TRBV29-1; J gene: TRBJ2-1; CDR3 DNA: TGCAGCGATGAGGGAACACTAGCTCCCGAGTGTAATAAGCAGTTCTTC; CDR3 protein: CSDEGTLAPECNKQFF
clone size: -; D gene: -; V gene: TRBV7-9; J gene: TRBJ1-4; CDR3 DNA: TGTGCCAGCAGCTTAGAGTGGGGCCCCCATACAACTTATGAAAAACTGTTTTTT; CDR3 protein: CASSLEWGPHTTYEKLFF
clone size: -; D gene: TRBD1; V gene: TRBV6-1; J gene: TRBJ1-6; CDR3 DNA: TGTGCCAGCAGAAGGGACAGGAATAATGTACCCCTCCACTTT; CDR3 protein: CASRRDRNNVPLHF
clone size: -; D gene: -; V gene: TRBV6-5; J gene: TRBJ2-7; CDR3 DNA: TGTGCCAGCAGTTACTCGAGTCCTAGTAAGTACGAGCAGTACTTC; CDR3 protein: CASSYSSPSKYEQYF
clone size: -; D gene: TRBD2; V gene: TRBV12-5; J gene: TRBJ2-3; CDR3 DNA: TGTGCTAGTGGTAACGGACTAGGGGAAGGCACAGATACGCAGTATTTT; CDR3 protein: CASGNGLGEGTDTQYF
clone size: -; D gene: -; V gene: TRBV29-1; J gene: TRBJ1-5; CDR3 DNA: TGCAGCGTTGTAGGGGGGTGGGATCAGCCCCAGCATTTT; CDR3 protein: CSVVGGWDQPQHF
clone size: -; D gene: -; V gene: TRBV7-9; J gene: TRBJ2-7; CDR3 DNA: TGTGCCAGCAGCTCCCGGAGGGGGGGCACCTACGTACAGTACTTC; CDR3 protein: CASSSRRGGTYVQYF
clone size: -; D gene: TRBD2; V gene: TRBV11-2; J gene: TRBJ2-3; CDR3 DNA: TGTGCCAGTAGCTCGGGACTAGCGGGACCGGATACGCATTATTTT; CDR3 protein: CASSSGLAGPDTHYF
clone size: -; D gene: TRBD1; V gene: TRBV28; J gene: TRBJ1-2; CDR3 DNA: TGTGATAGCACCCCCCCAGGGGGGTATGGCTACACCTTC; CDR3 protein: CDSTPPGGYGYTF
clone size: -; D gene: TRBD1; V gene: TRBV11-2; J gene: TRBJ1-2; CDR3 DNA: TGTACCAGCAGCTTAGAGGGGGCCAGCGGCGGTGGCCACACCTTC; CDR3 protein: CTSSLEGASGGGHTF
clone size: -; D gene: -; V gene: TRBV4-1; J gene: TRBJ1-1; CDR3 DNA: TGCGCCAGTGGCCAACGGAACACTGAAGCTTTCTTT; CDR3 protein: CASGQRNTEAFF
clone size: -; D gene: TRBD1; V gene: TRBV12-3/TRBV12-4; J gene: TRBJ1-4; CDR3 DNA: TGTGCCAGCAGTCCGGGACAGGGTACTAATGAAAGATTGTTTTTT; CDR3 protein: CASSPGQGTNERLFF
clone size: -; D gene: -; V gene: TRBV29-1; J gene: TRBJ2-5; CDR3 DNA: TGCAGCGTTGGTAGTATCCATCAAGAGACCCATTACTTC; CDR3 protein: CSVGSIHQETHYF
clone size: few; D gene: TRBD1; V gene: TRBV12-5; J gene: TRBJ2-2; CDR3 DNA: TGTGCTAGTGGCTTACCACCCATTAGGGGGACAGGGGGCACCGGGGAGCTGTTTTTT; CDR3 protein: CASGLPPIRGTGGTGELFF
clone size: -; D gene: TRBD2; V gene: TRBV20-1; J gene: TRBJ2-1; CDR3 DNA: TGCAGTGCCAGCACTATCGGGAGGGGTAACGACAATAAGCAGTTCTTC; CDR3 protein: CSASTIGRGNDNKQFF
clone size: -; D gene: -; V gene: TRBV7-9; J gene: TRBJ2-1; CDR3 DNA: TGTGCCAGCAACGGCCGACAGACCTGCGGGAATGAGCAGTCCTTC; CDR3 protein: CASNGRQTCGNEQSF
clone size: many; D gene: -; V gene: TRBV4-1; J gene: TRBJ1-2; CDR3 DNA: TGCGCCAGCAGCCAAGATCAGTGGACAGAATCGGGTGGCTACACCTTC; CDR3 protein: CASSQDQWTESGGYTF
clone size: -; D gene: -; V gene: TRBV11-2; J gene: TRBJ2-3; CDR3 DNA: TGTGCCAGTAGCTTAGCGGCGGGGACAGATACGCAGTATTTT; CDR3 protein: CASSLAAGTDTQYF
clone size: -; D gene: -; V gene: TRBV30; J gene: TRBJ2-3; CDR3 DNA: TGTGCCTGGAGTATTGGGGGGTGCACAGATACGCAGTATTTT; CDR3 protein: CAWSIGGCTDTQYF
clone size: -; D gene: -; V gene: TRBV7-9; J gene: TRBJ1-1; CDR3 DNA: TGTACCAGCAGCTTCGGGGAAATGGTAGCCTTCTTT; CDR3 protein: CTSSFGEMVAFF
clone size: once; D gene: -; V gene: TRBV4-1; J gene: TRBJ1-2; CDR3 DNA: TGCGCCAACAGCCAAGGTCGGCAGGGGAACTATGGCTACACATTC; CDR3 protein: CANSQGRQGNYGYTF